A selection of T cell receptor beta chains follows, all from one sample in a study of T cells in Graves' hyperthyroidism and ophthalmopathy. TCRdb fed the multiplex PCR reads into MiXCR, producing one record per CDR3 protein. The data show 500,000 to 650,000 distinct CDR3 sequences, just under 20% seen once. The sample taken for sequencing was blood. The receptors stem from a man aged 40-50 years with Graves' ophthalmopathy. CDR3s include the opening cysteine and the closing phenylalanine or tryptophan. D genes are given only for firm matches. The size entry is marked missing in some rows and otherwise reads once, few, many or a size class.

size: .; D: .; V: TRBV29-1; J: TRBJ2-7; CDR3: CSVRAQQSSYEQYF; DNA: TGCAGCGTGAGGGCGCAACAAAGCTCCTACGAGCAGTACTTC
size: few; D: .; V: TRBV29-1; J: TRBJ2-1; CDR3: CSVTGVEQFF; DNA: TGCAGCGTTACGGGGGTTGAGCAGTTCTTC
size: few; D: .; V: TRBV6-1; J: TRBJ1-2; CDR3: CASTDLLESAGYTF; DNA: TGTGCCAGCACCGACCTTTTGGAGTCGGCTGGCTACACCTTC
size: many; D: .; V: TRBV9; J: TRBJ1-2; CDR3: CASSAQGGYGYGYTF; DNA: TGTGCCAGCAGCGCACAGGGAGGGTACGGCTATGGCTACACCTTC
size: .; D: TRBD2; V: TRBV7-9; J: TRBJ2-1; CDR3: CASSQGGLADPNEQFF; DNA: TGTGCCAGCAGCCAAGGAGGACTAGCGGACCCCAATGAGCAGTTCTTC
size: .; D: .; V: TRBV3-1; J: TRBJ1-2; CDR3: CASSQGEWVSGYTF; DNA: TGTGCCAGCAGCCAAGGGGAATGGGTTAGTGGCTACACCTTC
size: .; D: TRBD2; V: TRBV7-3; J: TRBJ2-1; CDR3: CASSSSGGTSGSSYNEQFF; DNA: TGTGCCAGCAGCTCCTCGGGCGGGACTAGCGGGAGCTCCTACAATGAGCAGTTCTTC
size: .; D: .; V: TRBV28; J: TRBJ1-1; CDR3: CASTTPGQNTEAFF; DNA: TGTGCCAGCACCACTCCGGGACAAAACACTGAAGCTTTCTTT
size: many; D: .; V: TRBV6-1; J: TRBJ1-6; CDR3: CASSLGSSYNSPLHF; DNA: TGTGCCAGCAGTCTAGGGAGCTCCTATAATTCACCCCTCCACTTT
size: many; D: .; V: TRBV7-9; J: TRBJ2-5; CDR3: CASSFREHQETQYF; DNA: TGTGCCAGCAGTTTCAGGGAGCACCAAGAGACCCAGTACTTC
size: .; D: TRBD1; V: TRBV20-1; J: TRBJ2-7; CDR3: CSAIGQGSSYEQYF; DNA: TGCAGTGCTATAGGACAGGGTAGCTCCTACGAGCAGTACTTC
size: .; D: .; V: TRBV4-1; J: TRBJ2-1; CDR3: CASSQETGNEQFF; DNA: TGCGCCAGCAGCCAAGAGACCGGGAATGAGCAGTTCTTC
size: .; D: TRBD2; V: TRBV29-1; J: TRBJ2-7; CDR3: CSVFTVSGKSSYEQYF; DNA: TGCAGCGTTTTCACGGTTAGCGGGAAGAGCTCCTACGAGCAGTACTTC
size: few; D: .; V: TRBV18; J: TRBJ2-2; CDR3: CASSPLGAQDTGELFF; DNA: TGTGCCAGCTCACCGCTGGGGGCGCAGGACACCGGGGAGCTGTTTTTT
size: many; D: TRBD2; V: TRBV27; J: TRBJ2-3; CDR3: CASRASGSPSDTQYF; DNA: TGTGCCAGCAGGGCTAGCGGGAGCCCCTCAGATACGCAGTATTTT
size: many; D: .; V: TRBV6-1; J: TRBJ2-7; CDR3: CASNEGGTYEQYF; DNA: TGTGCCAGCAACGAGGGCGGGACCTACGAGCAGTACTTC
size: .; D: .; V: TRBV7-3; J: TRBJ2-5; CDR3: CASSLTAEETQYF; DNA: TGTGCCAGCAGCTTAACGGCCGAGGAGACCCAGTACTTC
size: many; D: .; V: TRBV12-3/TRBV12-4; J: TRBJ1-2; CDR3: CASSFDGTPRPTF; DNA: TGTGCCAGCAGTTTTGACGGGACTCCCCGACCCACCTTC
size: many; D: .; V: TRBV5-1; J: TRBJ1-4; CDR3: CASSAGASAFNEKLFF; DNA: TGCGCCAGCAGCGCCGGGGCCTCTGCCTTTAATGAAAAACTGTTTTTT
size: few; D: .; V: TRBV5-1; J: TRBJ1-6; CDR3: CASSSFTGNSPLHF; DNA: TGCGCCAGCAGCTCCTTTACAGGGAATTCACCCCTCCACTTT
size: .; D: TRBD2; V: TRBV20-1; J: TRBJ2-7; CDR3: CSAQDSSGGAYEQYF; DNA: TGCAGTGCTCAAGACTCTAGCGGGGGGGCTTACGAGCAGTACTTC
size: .; D: .; V: TRBV19; J: TRBJ1-1; CDR3: CASLNRVTEAFF; DNA: TGTGCCAGTTTAAACAGGGTCACGGAAGCTTTCTTT
size: once; D: .; V: TRBV6-1; J: TRBJ1-2; CDR3: CASRGTPGRNQGNYGYTF; DNA: TGTGCCAGCAGAGGAACCCCAGGACGGAATCAAGGAAACTATGGCTACACCTTC
size: .; D: TRBD1; V: TRBV20-1; J: TRBJ2-3; CDR3: CSAIGTVVSTDTQYF; DNA: TGCAGTGCCATCGGGACAGTAGTTTCCACAGATACGCAGTATTTT
size: many; D: .; V: TRBV2; J: TRBJ2-7; CDR3: CASSGEVGSEQYF; DNA: TGTGCCAGCAGTGGTGAAGTGGGGTCCGAGCAGTACTTC
size: .; D: TRBD1; V: TRBV5-6; J: TRBJ1-1; CDR3: CASSLDRVGTEAFF; DNA: TGTGCCAGCAGCCTCGACAGGGTAGGCACTGAAGCTTTCTTT
size: many; D: TRBD2; V: TRBV2; J: TRBJ2-3; CDR3: CATPESGSPDTQYF; DNA: TGTGCCACCCCGGAGAGCGGGAGTCCAGATACGCAGTATTTT
size: many; D: TRBD1; V: TRBV11-3; J: TRBJ2-5; CDR3: CASSPGQGRGETQYF; DNA: TGTGCCAGCAGCCCCGGACAGGGCAGGGGAGAGACCCAGTACTTC
size: few; D: .; V: TRBV12-5; J: TRBJ1-6; CDR3: CASALGGDSPLHF; DNA: TGTGCTAGTGCTCTTGGGGGCGATTCACCCCTCCACTTT
size: many; D: TRBD1; V: TRBV11-2; J: TRBJ2-1; CDR3: CASSAQRQGSIYYNEQFF; DNA: TGTGCCAGCAGCGCACAGAGACAGGGCTCCATATACTACAATGAGCAGTTCTTC
size: few; D: .; V: TRBV6-2/TRBV6-3; J: TRBJ1-1; CDR3: CASSYLAGTTEAFF; DNA: TGTGCCAGCAGTTACTTGGCCGGGACCACTGAAGCTTTCTTT
size: .; D: .; V: TRBV20-1; J: TRBJ1-1; CDR3: CSARDGQLMNTEAFF; DNA: TGCAGTGCTAGAGATGGGCAACTCATGAACACTGAAGCTTTCTTT
size: .; D: .; V: TRBV20-1; J: TRBJ2-1; CDR3: CSALDVSSYNEQFF; DNA: TGCAGTGCTCTGGACGTAAGCTCCTACAATGAGCAGTTCTTC
size: many; D: TRBD2; V: TRBV12-3/TRBV12-4; J: TRBJ2-1; CDR3: CASRNGLAVNEQFF; DNA: TGTGCCAGCAGAAACGGACTAGCGGTCAATGAGCAGTTCTTC
size: .; D: .; V: TRBV30; J: TRBJ1-5; CDR3: CAWSPGTGNNQPQHF; DNA: TGTGCCTGGAGCCCCGGGACGGGGAACAATCAGCCCCAGCATTTT
size: few; D: TRBD2; V: TRBV7-3; J: TRBJ2-1; CDR3: CASSRLAGRINEQFF; DNA: TGTGCCAGCAGCCGACTAGCGGGGAGGATCAATGAGCAGTTCTTC
size: few; D: TRBD2; V: TRBV19; J: TRBJ2-3; CDR3: CASSIILAGGLTATDTQYF; DNA: TGTGCCAGTAGTATCATACTAGCGGGAGGCCTCACGGCCACAGATACGCAGTATTTT
size: .; D: .; V: TRBV3-1; J: TRBJ1-2; CDR3: CASSHLGTNYGYTF; DNA: TGTGCCAGCAGCCATTTGGGCACTAACTATGGCTACACCTTC
size: many; D: .; V: TRBV11-2; J: TRBJ2-7; CDR3: CASSLISVSYEQYF; DNA: TGTGCCAGCAGCTTAATTTCAGTATCCTACGAGCAGTACTTC
size: .; D: .; V: TRBV5-4; J: TRBJ2-5; CDR3: CASSFPRSPQETQYF; DNA: TGTGCCAGCAGCTTCCCCCGTAGCCCCCAAGAGACCCAGTACTTC
size: few; D: .; V: TRBV4-1; J: TRBJ2-5; CDR3: CASSQGVVETQYF; DNA: TGCGCCAGCAGCCAAGGAGTAGTAGAGACCCAGTACTTC
size: many; D: TRBD2; V: TRBV5-1; J: TRBJ2-5; CDR3: CASSLDGGSFQYF; DNA: TGCGCCAGCAGCTTGGACGGGGGGTCGTTCCAGTACTTC
size: many; D: .; V: TRBV11-2; J: TRBJ2-5; CDR3: CASSSLRVQETQYF; DNA: TGTGCCAGCAGCTCGTTACGGGTACAAGAGACCCAGTACTTC